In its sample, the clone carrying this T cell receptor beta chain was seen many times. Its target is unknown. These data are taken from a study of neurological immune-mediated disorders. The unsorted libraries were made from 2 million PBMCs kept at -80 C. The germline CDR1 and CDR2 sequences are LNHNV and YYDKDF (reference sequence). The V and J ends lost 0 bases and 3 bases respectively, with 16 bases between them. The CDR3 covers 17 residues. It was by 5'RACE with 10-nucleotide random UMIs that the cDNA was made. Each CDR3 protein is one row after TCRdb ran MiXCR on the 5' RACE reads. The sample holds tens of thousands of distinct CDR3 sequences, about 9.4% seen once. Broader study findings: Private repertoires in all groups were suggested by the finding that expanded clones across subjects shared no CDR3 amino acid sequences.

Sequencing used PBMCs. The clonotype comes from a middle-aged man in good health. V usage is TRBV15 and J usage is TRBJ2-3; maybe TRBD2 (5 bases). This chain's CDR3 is CATSRDLQRSGTDTQYF. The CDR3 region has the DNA TGTGCCACCAGCAGAGATCTGCAGCGGTCGGGGACAGATACGCAGTATTTT. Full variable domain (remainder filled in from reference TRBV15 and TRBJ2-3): DAMVIQNPRYQVTQFGKPVTLSCSQTLNHNVMYWYQQKSSQAPKLLFHYYDKDFNNEADTPDNFQSRRPNTSFCFLDIRSPGLGDTAMYLCATSRDLQRSGTDTQYFGPGTRLTVL.